This TCR beta chain is from a study of cytomegalovirus exposure and HLA in healthy donors. Study-wide results and caveats: Within the approximately 120 validation repertoires, first-cohort TCR clusters tended to co-occur, according to a later analysis. The study designated about 160 TCR beta chains cytomegalovirus-associated. The classifier reportedly diagnosed cytomegalovirus status with high specificity and sensitivity.

The table came from immunoSEQ multiplex PCR; TCRdb's copy has only in-frame clones and leaves some out. The sample includes 70,000 to 80,000 clones, 85% to 95% seen only once; the top ten take 2% to 2.5%. As concerns this clone: Its antigen is not known.

The germline gives CDR1 MGHRA, CDR2 YSYEKL. With 4 bases removed from V and 3 bases from J, the gap between germline ends came to 18 bases. The CDR3 spans 16 residues. This clonotype was sampled from a woman between 18 and 29 years old in good health and CMV-seronegative. This chain connects TRBV4-1 to TRBJ1-1; D may be TRBD1 (6 bases). Sequences were obtained from PBMCs. The chain's CDR3 is CASSPNRAVYDTEAFF. CDR3 nucleotide sequence: TGCGCCAGCAGCCCGAACAGGGCGGTGTACGACACTGAAGCTTTCTTT.